This T cell receptor beta chain was found in a study of T cell responses to AZD1222 COVID-19 vaccine. Findings and limits, study-wide: There were vaccine-associated CD4 TCRs across spike, dominant at 160-218 and 743-854.

As regards this clone: No antigen is known for it.

The data were produced by immunoSEQ multiplex PCR, yet TCRdb's version contains in-frame clones alone and is incomplete. Seen here are fewer than 180,000 clones, roughly 94% observed once, and the top ten hold around 1.3%. The sequencing here drew on peripheral blood, taken on day 0 of AZD1222 vaccination. The clonotype comes from an adult in good health.

The CDR3 DNA sequence: TGCAGTGCTAGTCCCCAGCTCAGAAACTATGGCTACACCTTC. This encodes CSASPQLRNYGYTF. This chain connects TRBV20-1 to TRBJ1-2; D is unclear. Germline V lookup: CDR1 DFQATT, CDR2 SNEGSKA (reference sequence). CDR3 size: 14 residues. V dropped 3 bases and J dropped 2 bases, with 13 bases sitting between them.